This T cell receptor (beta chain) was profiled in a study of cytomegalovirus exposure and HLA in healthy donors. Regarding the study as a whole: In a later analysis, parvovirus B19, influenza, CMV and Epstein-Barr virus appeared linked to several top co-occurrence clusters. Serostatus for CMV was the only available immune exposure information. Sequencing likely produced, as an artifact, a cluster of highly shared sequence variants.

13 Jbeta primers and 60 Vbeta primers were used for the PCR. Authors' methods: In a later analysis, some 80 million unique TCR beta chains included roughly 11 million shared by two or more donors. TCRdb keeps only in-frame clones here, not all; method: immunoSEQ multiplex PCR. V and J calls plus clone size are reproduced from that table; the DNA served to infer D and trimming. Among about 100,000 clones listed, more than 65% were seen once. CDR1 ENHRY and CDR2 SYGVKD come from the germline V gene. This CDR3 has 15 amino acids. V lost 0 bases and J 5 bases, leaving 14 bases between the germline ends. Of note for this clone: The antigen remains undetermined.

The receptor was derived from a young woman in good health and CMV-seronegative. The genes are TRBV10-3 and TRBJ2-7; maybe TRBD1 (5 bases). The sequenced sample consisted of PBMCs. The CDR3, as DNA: TGTGCCATCAGTGAGTCGCAGGGCCCAAAAAACGAGCAGTACTTC. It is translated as CAISESQGPKNEQYF.